These 5 T cell receptor beta chains were sequenced from one sample in a study of cytomegalovirus exposure and HLA in healthy donors. Vbeta (60) and Jbeta (13) primers were used in the PCR. Sequencing was performed with immunoSEQ multiplex PCR; in TCRdb, only in-frame clones are kept and a portion is missing. In the table there are roughly 100,000 clones, over 70% of which are singletons. Sequencing was carried out using PBMCs. The origin of the receptors is a man aged 35 to 55 in good health and CMV-seronegative.

Only a few counts were recorded for this clone. This chain uses TRBV6-5 with TRBJ2-7; tentatively, D is TRBD1 (6 bases). Trimming cost V 5 bases and J 0 bases, with 14 bases left between them. In germline, CDR1 is MNHEY, CDR2 SVGAGI. The CDR3 loop spans 15 amino acids. CDR3 region: CASSRADRSSYEQYF. Written as DNA, the CDR3 is TGTGCCAGCAGTCGCGCGGACAGAAGCTCCTACGAGCAGTACTTC.

V is TRBV15 and J is TRBJ1-5, with a tentative D call TRBD1 (5 bases). Trimming stripped 1 base from V and 4 bases from J, with 8 bases between. Germline loops: CDR1 LNHNV, CDR2 YYDKDF (reference sequence). The CDR3 length is 14 residues. CDR3 residues: CATSRARENQPQHF. The DNA for the CDR3 is TGTGCCACCAGCAGAGCCAGGGAAAATCAGCCCCAGCATTTT.

CDR3 bases: TGTGCCACGCGGGGGGCCAACGTCCTGACTTTC. Translated, it gives CATRGANVLTF. This chain joins TRBV25-1 and TRBJ2-6; no definite D call. The CDR3 is 11 amino acids. In germline, CDR1 is MGHDK, CDR2 SYGVNS. The ends were cut back, 10 bases at V and 4 bases at J, with 5 bases in the middle.

J is TRBJ2-2 and V is TRBV2; weak D call: TRBD1 (6 bases). V was pared by 5 bases and J by 0 bases, with 13 bases between. Looked up from germline, CDR1 is SNHLY and CDR2 is FYNNEI. The CDR3 length is 16 residues. The CDR3: CASSPSRTANTGELFF. As DNA, the CDR3 is TGTGCCAGCAGTCCCAGCCGGACAGCGAACACCGGGGAGCTGTTTTTT.

The CDR3 DNA is TGTGCCAGCAGCGAAAGGGACAGGGGGCTTAGGGCCGGGGAGCTGTTTTTT. Encoded protein: CASSERDRGLRAGELFF. The gene calls are TRBV2 and TRBJ2-2, with TRBD1 matching 12 bases. There are 17 residues in the CDR3. Germline CDR1 reads SNHLY; CDR2 reads FYNNEI. V lost 6 bases to trimming and J lost 6 bases; unmatched junction nucleotides: 11.